One and the same sample provided the 24 T cell receptor beta chains below, sequenced in a study of shared clonotypes between healthy human individuals (TCRdb year 2020). CD8 naive samples consisted of CD45RO-negative cells that were positively selected for CCR7, yielding a CD45RA+CCR7+ population without TemRA cells. The library was made by the immunoSEQ multiplex PCR assay. Entries here come from immuneACCESS through TCRdb and include only in-frame sequences with V and J called. Some clones fail to appear in such tables; in the studies checked, an unresolved V gene covers under half of the shortfall, and the cause of the remainder is unknown. The sample data list about 2,100,000 clones, and 85% to 95% of these were observed just once. The ten most abundant clones make up approximately 1.7% of the sample. Sequenced: naive CD8+ T cells from PBMCs. The sample's cell subset or site label, decoded: CD45RA+CCR7+. These receptors were obtained from a man between 18 and 35 years old in good health. Some clones in this sample may be carry-over from other donors' samples.

The genes are TRBV6-1 and TRBJ2-7; unclear D gene. V was cut by 6 bases and J by 2 bases, with 5 bases left in between. The CDR3 loop spans 11 amino acids. Germline values: CDR1 MNHNS, CDR2 SASEGT. The CDR3 DNA sequence: TGTGCCAGCAGGGATACCTACGAGCAGTACTTC. This encodes CASRDTYEQYF.

V gene TRBV5-1 combines with J gene TRBJ2-6; TRBD2 agrees at 13 bases. The CDR3 is 19 residues long. With 0 bases clipped from V and 3 bases from J, the junction kept 6 bases outside the gene matches. Per germline, CDR1 SGHRS and CDR2 YFSETQ. For the CDR3, the DNA is TGCGCCAGCAGCTTGGGACTAGCGGGAGGTTGGGATGGGGCCAACGTCCTGACTTTC. It translates to CASSLGLAGGWDGANVLTF.

V gene TRBV29-1 combines with J gene TRBJ2-1; D unclear. V was cut by 7 bases and J by 8 bases, with 12 bases left in between. Germline V gives CDR1 SQVTM, CDR2 ANQGSEA. This CDR3 spans 11 amino acids. The CDR3 DNA follows: TGCAGCGGGGTCCGCGTCGATGAGCAGTTCTTC. This translates into CSGVRVDEQFF.

This chain links TRBV7-9 with TRBJ2-7; D is unclear. Trimming cost V 3 bases and J 5 bases, with 11 bases left between them. Germline V gives CDR1 SEHNR, CDR2 FQNEAQ (reference sequence). There are 13 residues in the CDR3. CDR3 nucleotides: TGTGCCAGCAGCTTTGATTACAGCCACGAGCAGTACTTC. Its translation: CASSFDYSHEQYF.

V gene TRBV28 combines with J gene TRBJ2-7; D is unresolved. Per germline, CDR1 MDHEN and CDR2 SYDVKM. V was cut by 3 bases and J by 5 bases, with 17 bases left in between. This CDR3 spans 15 amino acids. The CDR3 protein is CASSLVDNDGNEQYF. The DNA of the CDR3 is TGTGCCAGCAGTTTGGTCGACAATGATGGTAACGAGCAGTACTTC.

V is TRBV5-4 and J is TRBJ1-1, with 9 bases fitting TRBD1. Germline V gives CDR1 SGHNT, CDR2 YYREEE (reference sequence). The V segment lost 3 bases and the J segment 7 bases; nucleotides outside the gene matches: 7. CDR3 length equals 14 residues. Here the CDR3 reads CASSWDREWDEAFF. The CDR3 DNA sequence: TGTGCCAGCAGCTGGGACAGGGAGTGGGATGAAGCTTTCTTT. Together with reference TRBV5-4 and TRBJ1-1, the CDR3 gives the full variable domain: ETGVTQSPTHLIKTRGQQVTLRCSSQSGHNTVSWYQQALGQGPQFIFQYYREEENGRGNFPPRFSGLQFPNYSSELNVNALELDDSALYLCASSWDREWDEAFFGQGTRLTVV.

The chain uses TRBV27 and TRBJ1-5; D perhaps matches TRBD1 (5 bases). From germline, CDR1 is MNHEY and CDR2 SMNVEV (reference sequence). V shed 5 bases and J shed 3 bases, with 11 bases lying between them. The CDR3 covers 14 residues. The CDR3 region is CASSDSLYNQPQHF. The DNA for the CDR3 is TGTGCCAGCAGTGACAGCCTATACAATCAGCCCCAGCATTTT.

This clone was counted many times. The chain links TRBV11-1 to TRBJ2-1; possibly TRBD1 for D (6 bases). Germline-derived CDR1 and CDR2 are SGHAT and FQDESV (reference sequence). The CDR3 loop spans 14 amino acids. V shed 7 bases and J shed 5 bases, with 15 bases lying between them. The CDR3 here is CASTLERDNNEQFF. Written as DNA, the CDR3 is TGTGCCAGCACCCTCGAAAGGGACAACAATGAGCAGTTCTTC.

The CDR3 nucleotides are TGTGCCAGCAGACCCGGACTAGCGGCCAAAAACCCCTACGAGCAGTACTTC. This gives the protein CASRPGLAAKNPYEQYF. This chain joins TRBV7-9 and TRBJ2-7, with 10 bases that match TRBD2. The ends lost 6 bases at V and 2 bases at J; junction bases unmatched: 13. The germline CDR1 and CDR2 sequences are SEHNR and FQNEAQ (reference sequence). The CDR3 sequence is 17 residues long.

The J gene is TRBJ2-7, the V gene TRBV25-1, with TRBD2 matching 9 bases. Germline lookup yields CDR1 MGHDK and CDR2 SYGVNS. V lost 4 bases and J lost 9; bases outside the gene matches: 7. The CDR3 is made up of 13 amino acids. The CDR3 spells CASSALAGVGQYF. In DNA, the CDR3 is TGTGCCAGCAGTGCCTTAGCGGGAGTCGGGCAGTACTTC.

This clone has only a few counts. The chain employs TRBV27 and TRBJ1-2, with TRBD1 matching 8 bases. Germline CDR1 and CDR2: MNHEY and SMNVEV (reference sequence). The CDR3 covers 19 residues. Trimming cost V 4 bases and J 0 bases; bases outside gene matches: 16. Here the CDR3 DNA reads TGTGCCAGCAGTTCCTCCATCCTGACAGGGGCGATAACTAACTATGGCTACACCTTC. Its protein product is CASSSSILTGAITNYGYTF.

V is TRBV28 and J is TRBJ2-7; weak D call: TRBD2 (5 bases). The CDR3 is 13 amino acids. Germline V CDR1 and CDR2: MDHEN, SYDVKM. V was pared by 2 bases and J by 6 bases, with 11 bases between. The CDR3 nucleotides are TGTGCCAGCAGTTTAACGGGGAGAACCGAGCAGTACTTC. Its protein product is CASSLTGRTEQYF.

The V and J genes are TRBV4-1 and TRBJ1-3; maybe TRBD1 (5 bases). Germline CDR1 and CDR2: MGHRA and YSYEKL. The CDR3 has 15 residues. V gave up 3 bases and J gave up 0 bases, with 9 bases separating them. The CDR3 sequence is CASSHGHPSGNTIYF. DNA for the CDR3: TGCGCCAGCAGCCATGGACATCCCTCTGGAAACACCATATATTTT.

The chain couples TRBV4-1 to TRBJ2-7, with D unresolved. Germline CDR1 and CDR2: MGHRA and YSYEKL. The CDR3 is 16 residues long. The V gene lost 0 bases and the J gene lost 0 bases, with 12 bases spanning the gap. In DNA form, the CDR3 reads TGCGCCAGCAGCCAAGAGGAAGCCGAAAGCTCCTACGAGCAGTACTTC. Amino acid sequence: CASSQEEAESSYEQYF.

Comment on this clone: At one end, the junction sequence differs from germline, possibly due to a read error. J is TRBJ2-3 and V is TRBV4-1; possibly TRBD2 for D (6 bases). Germline lookup yields CDR1 MGHRA and CDR2 YSYEKL. The CDR3 has 16 residues. The CDR3 DNA reads as TGCGCCAGCAGCCTCCCAGGGACTTTTCCCACATATACGCAGTATTTT. Its translation is CASSLPGTFPTYTQYF.

This clone is a singleton in its sample. V and J are TRBV27 and TRBJ1-1; D gene uncertain. The V gene's germline CDR1 is MNHEY and CDR2 SMNVEV (reference sequence). V lost 0 bases to trimming and J lost 7 bases, with 12 bases between them. This CDR3 is 14 amino acids long. The CDR3 coding sequence is TGTGCCAGCAGTTTATCGGCGGGGAATTTTGAAGCTTTCTTT. This translates into CASSLSAGNFEAFF.

This chain uses TRBV7-9 with TRBJ2-5; 7 positions match TRBD1. V lost 3 bases to trimming and J lost 2 bases; unmatched junction nucleotides: 3. This CDR3 is 14 amino acids long. Looked up from germline, CDR1 is SEHNR and CDR2 is FQNEAQ (reference sequence). DNA of the CDR3: TGTGCCAGCAGCTTCCCGACAGGGCAAGAGACCCAGTACTTC. Its translation is CASSFPTGQETQYF.

On this clone: This sample includes further DNA sequences coding for the same CDR3. The chain employs TRBV11-2 and TRBJ2-7, with D hard to call. V lost 1 base and J 3 bases, leaving 7 bases between the germline ends. The length of the CDR3 is 13 residues. In germline, CDR1 is SGHAT, CDR2 FQNNGV. The CDR3 loop reads CASSLVRSYEQYF. Written as DNA, the CDR3 is TGTGCCAGCAGCTTAGTGCGTAGCTACGAGCAGTACTTC. Looking up the rest from reference TRBV11-2 and TRBJ2-7 gives the full variable domain: EAGVAQSPRYKIIEKRQSVAFWCNPISGHATLYWYQQILGQGPKLLIQFQNNGVVDDSQLPKDRFSAERLKGVDSTLKIQPAKLEDSAVYLCASSLVRSYEQYFGPGTRLTVT.

J is TRBJ2-5 and V is TRBV9; D perhaps matches TRBD2 (6 bases). The V and J ends lost 1 base and 4 bases respectively, with 14 bases between them. CDR3 size: 15 residues. CDR1 is SGDLS and CDR2 is YYNGEE in the germline V gene. The CDR3 DNA sequence: TGTGCCAGCAGCGTAACCGGGAGCGTCGGAGAGACCCAGTACTTC. Translated: CASSVTGSVGETQYF. The full variable domain, with the rest looked up from reference TRBV9 and TRBJ2-5, is DSGVTQTPKHLITATGQRVTLRCSPRSGDLSVYWYQQSLDQGLQFLIQYYNGEERAKGNILERFSAQQFPDLHSELNLSSLELGDSALYFCASSVTGSVGETQYFGPGTRLLVL.

The chain employs TRBV27 and TRBJ1-1; 7 positions agree with TRBD1. From germline, CDR1 is MNHEY and CDR2 SMNVEV (reference sequence). There are 14 residues in the CDR3. V trimming: 4 bases; J trimming: 4 bases; junction bases outside the gene matches: 6. CDR3 coding DNA: TGTGCCAGCAGTTGGGCAGGGGGTGGCACTGAAGCTTTCTTT. Protein sequence: CASSWAGGGTEAFF.

This chain joins TRBV4-1 and TRBJ2-5; a weak D match, TRBD2 (6 bases). Germline V CDR1 and CDR2: MGHRA, YSYEKL. The length of the CDR3 is 14 residues. V dropped 0 bases and J dropped 7 bases, with 12 bases sitting between them. The CDR3 coding sequence is TGCGCCAGCAGCCAAGAAATCGGGGGTGCGACCCAGTACTTC. Residues: CASSQEIGGATQYF.

The rearrangement joins TRBV28 to TRBJ1-2; D call uncertain. CDR3 length: 14 amino acids. Germline values: CDR1 MDHEN, CDR2 SYDVKM. Between the trimmed V and J ends, which lost 6 bases and 5 bases, there was a span of 16 bases. CDR3 nucleotides: TGTGCCAGCAGCCCCGACCCGGCCGGGTATGGCTACACCTTC. It encodes CASSPDPAGYGYTF.

J is TRBJ1-2 and V is TRBV7-9; 10 bases align to TRBD1. CDR3 length: 13 residues. V lost 3 bases to trimming and J lost 6 bases; unmatched junction nucleotides: 1. Germline V gene data show CDR1 as SEHNR and CDR2 as FQNEAQ (reference sequence). The CDR3 coding sequence is TGTGCCAGCAGCTTGGGACAGGGGCATGGCTACACCTTC. This codes for CASSLGQGHGYTF.

V is TRBV7-2 and J is TRBJ2-5, with 13 positions matching TRBD2. CDR1 SGHTA and CDR2 FQGNSA come from the germline V gene. V lost 5 bases to trimming and J lost 4 bases; unmatched junction nucleotides: 7. This CDR3 is 16 amino acids long. The CDR3 spells CASSPRTSGSRETQYF. The CDR3 DNA follows: TGTGCCAGCAGCCCCCGGACTAGCGGGAGTAGAGAGACCCAGTACTTC.